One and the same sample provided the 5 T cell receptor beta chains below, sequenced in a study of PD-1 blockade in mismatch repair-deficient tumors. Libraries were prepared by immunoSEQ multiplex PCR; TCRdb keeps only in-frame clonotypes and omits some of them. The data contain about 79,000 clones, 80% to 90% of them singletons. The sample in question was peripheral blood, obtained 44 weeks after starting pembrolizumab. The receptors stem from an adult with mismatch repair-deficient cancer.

The chain's CDR3 is CASSLGGTPVFEQFF. Here the CDR3 DNA reads TGTGCCAGCAGCTTAGGGGGGACCCCAGTCTTTGAGCAGTTCTTC. The rearrangement uses TRBV11-3 and TRBJ2-1; D assignment may be TRBD1 or TRBD2 (5 bases each). V lost 1 base to trimming and J lost 9 bases, with 16 bases between them. This CDR3 is 15 amino acids long. The germline CDR1 and CDR2 sequences are SGHNT and YENEEA.

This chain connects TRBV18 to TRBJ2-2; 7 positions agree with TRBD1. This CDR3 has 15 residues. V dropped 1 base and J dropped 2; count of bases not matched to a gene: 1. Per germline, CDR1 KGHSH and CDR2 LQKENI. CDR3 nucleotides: TGTGCCAGCTCACCACGACAGGGAAACACCGGGGAGCTGTTTTTT. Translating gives CASSPRQGNTGELFF.

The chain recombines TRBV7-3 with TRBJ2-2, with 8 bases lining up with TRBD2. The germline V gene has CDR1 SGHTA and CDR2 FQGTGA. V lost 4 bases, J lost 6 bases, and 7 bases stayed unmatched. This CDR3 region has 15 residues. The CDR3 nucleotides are TGTGCCAGCAGCTCCAAAACCGGGGGGGCCGGGGAGCTGTTTTTT. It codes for CASSSKTGGAGELFF. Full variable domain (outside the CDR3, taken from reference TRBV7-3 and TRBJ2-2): GAGVSQTPSNKVTEKGKYVELRCDPISGHTALYWYRQSLGQGPEFLIYFQGTGAADDSGLPNDRFFAVRPEGSVSTLKIQRTERGDSAVYLCASSSKTGGAGELFFGEGSRLTVL.

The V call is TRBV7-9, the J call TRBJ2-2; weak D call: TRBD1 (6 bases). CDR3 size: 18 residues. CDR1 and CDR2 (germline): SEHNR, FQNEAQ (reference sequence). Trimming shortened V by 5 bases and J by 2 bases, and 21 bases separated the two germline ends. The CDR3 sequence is CASSPRTEEKGNTGELFF. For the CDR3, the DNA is TGTGCCAGCAGCCCCAGGACAGAAGAGAAAGGAAACACCGGGGAGCTGTTTTTT.

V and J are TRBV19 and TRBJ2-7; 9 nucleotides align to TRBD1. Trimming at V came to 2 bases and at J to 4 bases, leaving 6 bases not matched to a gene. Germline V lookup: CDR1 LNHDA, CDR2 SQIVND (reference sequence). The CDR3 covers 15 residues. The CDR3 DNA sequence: TGTGCCAGTAGTATATTGCCGGGACAGGGTTACGAGCAGTACTTC. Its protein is CASSILPGQGYEQYF.